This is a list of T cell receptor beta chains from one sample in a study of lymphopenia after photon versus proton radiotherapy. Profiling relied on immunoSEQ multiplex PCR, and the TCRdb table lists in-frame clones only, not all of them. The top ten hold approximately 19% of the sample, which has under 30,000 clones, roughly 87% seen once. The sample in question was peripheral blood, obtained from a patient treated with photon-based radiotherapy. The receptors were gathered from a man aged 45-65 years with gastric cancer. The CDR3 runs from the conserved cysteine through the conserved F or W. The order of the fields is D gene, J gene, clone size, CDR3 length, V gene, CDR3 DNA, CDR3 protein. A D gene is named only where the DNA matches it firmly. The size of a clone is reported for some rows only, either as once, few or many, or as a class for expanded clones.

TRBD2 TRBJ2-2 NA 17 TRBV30 TGTGCCTGGAGGGGACTAGCGGGGGCCGCGAACACCGGGGAGCTGTTTTTT CAWRGLAGAANTGELFF
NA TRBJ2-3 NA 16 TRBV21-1 TGTGCCAGCAGCAAGATTGGACACGGGGGAACAGATACGCAGTATTTT CASSKIGHGGTDTQYF
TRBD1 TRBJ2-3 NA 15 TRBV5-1 TGCGCCAGCAGCTGGGGGGACAGGGGCACAGATACGCAGTATTTT CASSWGDRGTDTQYF
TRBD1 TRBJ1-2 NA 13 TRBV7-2 TGTGCCAGCAGTTCTGGGGACAGTAATGGCTACACCTTC CASSSGDSNGYTF
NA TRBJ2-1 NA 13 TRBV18 TGTGCCAGCACCTTACAAGGGGGCAATGAGCAGTTCTTC CASTLQGGNEQFF
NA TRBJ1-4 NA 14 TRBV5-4 TGTGCCAGCAGCGTCGGAGTGACTAATGAAAAACTGTTTTTT CASSVGVTNEKLFF
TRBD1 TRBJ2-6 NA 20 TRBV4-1 TGCGCCAGCAGCCAAGTTAGGACGGGACAGGGGGCGTCTGGGGCCAACGTCCTGACTTTC CASSQVRTGQGASGANVLTF
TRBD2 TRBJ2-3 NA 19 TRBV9 TGTGCCAGCAGCGATAGTCTAGCGGCGTACACTCAGGACACAGATACGCAGTATTTT CASSDSLAAYTQDTDTQYF
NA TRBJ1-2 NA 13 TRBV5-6 TGTGCCAGCAGTCCGGTGGGTAGGGAGGGCTACACCTTC CASSPVGREGYTF
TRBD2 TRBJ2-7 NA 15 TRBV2 TGTGCCAGCAGGACAGGTAGCGGGGATTCCTACGAGCAGTACTTC CASRTGSGDSYEQYF
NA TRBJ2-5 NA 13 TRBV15 TGTGCCACCAGCAGAGATCTCGGGGAGACCCAGTACTTC CATSRDLGETQYF
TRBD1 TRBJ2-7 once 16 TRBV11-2 TGTGCCAGCAGCTTAGATCTGACAGGGGCTTACGGGGAGCAGTACTTC CASSLDLTGAYGEQYF
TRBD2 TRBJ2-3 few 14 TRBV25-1 TGTGCCAGCAGTGGGACTAGCGGGGCAGATACGCAGTATTTT CASSGTSGADTQYF